This is a list of T cell receptor beta chains from one sample in a study of neurological immune-mediated disorders. TCRdb passed the 5' RACE reads through MiXCR, listing each CDR3 protein once. The sample has about 48,000 distinct CDR3 sequences, 1.9% seen once; the top ten hold 2.2%. Sequenced: PBMCs. The receptors were gathered from a woman aged 40 to 50 with multiple sclerosis. Each CDR3 is given with its conserved first and last residue. The D gene is left open where the match is weak. Only some rows state a clone size, as once, few, many or a class for expanded clones.

CSAPTENTEAFF TGCAGTGCGCCGACAGAGAACACTGAAGCTTTCTTT TRBV20-1 NA many TRBJ1-1
CASSLRPSQGGSNQPQHF TGCGCCAGCAGCCTGCGCCCGTCTCAGGGTGGGAGCAATCAGCCCCAGCATTTT TRBV5-1 NA many TRBJ1-5
CASSLGVTGELFF TGCGCCAGCAGCCTAGGGGTCACCGGGGAGCTGTTTTTT TRBV5-1 NA many TRBJ2-2
CASSVDIRNYGYTF TGTGCCAGCAGCGTAGATATACGAAACTATGGCTACACCTTC TRBV9 NA many TRBJ1-2
CSARRQGITYEQYF TGCAGTGCGAGGCGGCAGGGTATTACCTACGAGCAGTACTTC TRBV20-1 NA many TRBJ2-7
CASSLTGTGDTEAFF TGTGCCAGCAGCTTAACCGGGACAGGGGACACTGAAGCTTTCTTT TRBV7-3 TRBD1 many TRBJ1-1
CSARAGTYNEQFF TGCAGTGCTAGAGCCGGGACTTACAATGAGCAGTTCTTC TRBV20-1 NA few TRBJ2-1
CASSVNSGNTIYF TGTGCCAGCAGCGTAAACAGTGGAAACACCATATATTTT TRBV9 NA many TRBJ1-3
CASSPLGRVGYSNQPQHF TGCGCCAGCAGCCCCCTTGGAAGGGTTGGGTATAGCAATCAGCCCCAGCATTTT TRBV4-1 NA many TRBJ1-5
CASSQGGFYGYTF TGTGCCAGCAGCCAGGGGGGCTTCTATGGCTACACCTTC TRBV7-2 TRBD1 few TRBJ1-2
CASSSVGVNGYTF TGTGCCAGCAGCTCAGTAGGGGTTAATGGCTACACCTTC TRBV5-5 NA many TRBJ1-2
CSARDTGGTDTQYF TGCAGTGCTAGAGATACAGGGGGCACAGATACGCAGTATTTT TRBV20-1 TRBD1 many TRBJ2-3
CASSSGTLETQYF TGTGCCAGCAGCTCCGGGACTCTGGAGACCCAGTACTTC TRBV3-1 NA many TRBJ2-5
CSAGDGYTF TGCAGTGCTGGGGATGGCTACACCTTC TRBV20-1 NA many TRBJ1-2
CSAPGQTYGYTF TGCAGTGCCCCGGGACAAACCTATGGCTACACCTTC TRBV20-1 NA many TRBJ1-2
CSAREGTSGLGTGELFF TGCAGTGCTAGAGAAGGGACTAGCGGACTAGGCACCGGGGAGCTGTTTTTT TRBV20-1 TRBD2 many TRBJ2-2
CSADTGTDGYEQYF TGCAGTGCTGATACCGGGACAGACGGATACGAGCAGTACTTC TRBV20-1 TRBD1 many TRBJ2-7
CASSWGAGQPQHF TGTGCCAGCAGCTGGGGTGCGGGTCAGCCCCAGCATTTT TRBV5-6 NA few TRBJ1-5
CASSFGPANTGELFF TGTGCCAGCAGCTTTGGTCCCGCCAACACCGGGGAGCTGTTTTTT TRBV5-6 NA many TRBJ2-2
CASGFQPLGYTYNEQFF TGTGCTAGTGGTTTCCAACCCCTGGGATACACCTACAATGAGCAGTTCTTC TRBV12-5 NA many TRBJ2-1
CASSPILGLHNEQFF TGCGCCAGCAGTCCGATCCTAGGATTGCACAATGAGCAGTTCTTC TRBV5-1 NA many TRBJ2-1
CASSILQGSYEQYF TGCGCCAGCAGCATATTACAGGGCTCCTACGAGCAGTACTTC TRBV5-1 NA many TRBJ2-7
CASSLDGQQPQHF TGCGCCAGCAGCCTGGACGGCCAGCAGCCCCAGCATTTT TRBV5-1 NA many TRBJ1-5
CASSLGWGQNSPLHF TGTGCCAGCAGCTTAGGGTGGGGGCAGAATTCACCCCTCCACTTT TRBV11-2 NA many TRBJ1-6
CASSQTAGVPPYEQYF TGTGCCAGCAGCCAGACGGCAGGGGTCCCCCCCTACGAGCAGTACTTC TRBV14 NA many TRBJ2-7
CASSKTTGANVLTF TGTGCCAGCAGCAAAACTACTGGGGCCAACGTCCTGACTTTC TRBV7-8 NA many TRBJ2-6
CASSLKGTVLVAFF TGTGCCAGCAGCCTGAAAGGGACAGTTCTAGTGGCTTTCTTT TRBV3-1 TRBD1 NA TRBJ1-1
CASGQGYGYTF TGTGCCAGTGGCCAGGGCTATGGCTACACCTTC TRBV19 NA many TRBJ1-2
CASSHRTGGFLPLHF TGTGCCAGCAGCCACAGGACAGGGGGCTTTTTACCCCTCCACTTT TRBV7-6 TRBD1 NA TRBJ1-6
CASSPGTVNEKLFF TGTGCCAGCAGCCCCGGGACAGTGAATGAAAAACTGTTTTTT TRBV14 TRBD1 many TRBJ1-4
CSARQGLNQPQHF TGCAGTGCAAGACAGGGGCTCAATCAGCCCCAGCATTTT TRBV20-1 TRBD1 many TRBJ1-5
CASSPGQGNTGELFF TGTGCCAGCAGCCCGGGACAGGGGAACACCGGGGAGCTGTTTTTT TRBV7-9 TRBD1 many TRBJ2-2
CASSQGGGLNYGYTF TGCGCCAGCAGCCAAGGGGGGGGATTAAACTATGGCTACACCTTC TRBV4-1 NA many TRBJ1-2
CASSLMGGDNEKLFF TGTGCCAGCAGCTTAATGGGGGGGGATAATGAAAAACTGTTTTTT TRBV7-8 NA many TRBJ1-4
CASSQRRGGDTQYF TGTGCCAGCAGCCAACGGAGGGGGGGAGATACGCAGTATTTT TRBV3-1 NA many TRBJ2-3
CSARDSGGATGELFF TGCAGTGCTAGAGATAGCGGGGGAGCCACCGGGGAGCTGTTTTTT TRBV20-1 TRBD2 many TRBJ2-2
CASSTGWATEAFF TGTGCCAGCAGTACAGGGTGGGCCACTGAAGCTTTCTTT TRBV7-2 NA many TRBJ1-1
CASSSSYVGGEKLFF TGTGCCAGCAGCTCCTCGTACGTCGGAGGTGAAAAACTGTTTTTT TRBV3-1 NA many TRBJ1-4
CASSRQGSASYEQYF TGTGCCAGCAGCCGTCAGGGTTCTGCATCCTACGAGCAGTACTTC TRBV9 NA many TRBJ2-7